Listed below are T cell receptor beta chains from one sample, sequenced in a study of control samples from healthy donors and cancer patients. Assay used: immunoSEQ multiplex PCR; TCRdb lists only in-frame clones, some missing. Among 50,000 to 65,000 clones listed, about 91% were seen once. The sample comprised PBMCs. The receptors stem from a man younger than 40 with colorectal cancer. CDR3s include the opening cysteine and the closing phenylalanine or tryptophan. Fields, in order: CDR3 length, V gene, J gene, D gene, CDR3 protein. D genes are given only for firm matches.

22	TRBV19	TRBJ1-5	TRBD1	CASFRDRETPKEKGSSNQPQHF
11	TRBV30	TRBJ1-5	-	CAWSNGGPQHF
13	TRBV14	TRBJ1-2	-	CASSLGGIYGYTF
16	TRBV3-1/TRBV3-2	TRBJ1-1	TRBD1	CASSQGDRGQYTEAFF
15	TRBV4-2	TRBJ2-7	TRBD1	CASSQEDRVFYEQYF
15	TRBV19	TRBJ2-2	-	CASSKTGQNTGELFF
16	TRBV3-1/TRBV3-2	TRBJ1-2	-	CASSRIGGRANYGYTF
14	TRBV5-6	TRBJ2-2	TRBD2	CASRQRGAGGELFF
19	TRBV4-2	TRBJ2-2	TRBD2	CASSQEVDSGGTATGELFF
12	TRBV24-1	TRBJ2-4	-	CATRDQRNIQYF
16	TRBV12-5	TRBJ1-2	-	CASGIGQGLANYGYTF
16	TRBV5-6	TRBJ2-5	TRBD2	CASSLTSGGPQETQYF
14	TRBV2	TRBJ1-1	-	CASSYLGENTEAFF
15	TRBV5-1	TRBJ2-3	-	CASSQGPLSTDTQYF
15	TRBV19	TRBJ1-5	-	CASSPPGITGGPQHF
13	TRBV30	TRBJ2-1	-	CAWTRKGLNEQFF
13	TRBV5-1	TRBJ2-1	-	CASSLNQGNEQFF
17	TRBV30	TRBJ1-6	TRBD1	CAWRPITGGARNSPLHF
14	TRBV5-1	TRBJ2-5	-	CASSEGRASETQYF
12	TRBV2	TRBJ1-1	-	CASSEANTEAFF
15	TRBV7-9	TRBJ1-4	-	CASSLAGGSREKLFF
15	TRBV6-1	TRBJ1-4	-	CASSEVGGTNEKLFF
14	TRBV19	TRBJ1-5	-	CASSLQGVGQPQHF
13	TRBV30	TRBJ1-5	-	CAWSDPGNQPQHF
13	TRBV7-8	TRBJ1-4	-	CASSLGWGEKLFF
15	TRBV5-4	TRBJ2-3	-	CASSLASGRTDTQYF
14	TRBV2	TRBJ2-1	-	CASAAGRRGNEQFF
16	TRBV19	TRBJ2-4	-	CASSQRRGVAKNIQYF